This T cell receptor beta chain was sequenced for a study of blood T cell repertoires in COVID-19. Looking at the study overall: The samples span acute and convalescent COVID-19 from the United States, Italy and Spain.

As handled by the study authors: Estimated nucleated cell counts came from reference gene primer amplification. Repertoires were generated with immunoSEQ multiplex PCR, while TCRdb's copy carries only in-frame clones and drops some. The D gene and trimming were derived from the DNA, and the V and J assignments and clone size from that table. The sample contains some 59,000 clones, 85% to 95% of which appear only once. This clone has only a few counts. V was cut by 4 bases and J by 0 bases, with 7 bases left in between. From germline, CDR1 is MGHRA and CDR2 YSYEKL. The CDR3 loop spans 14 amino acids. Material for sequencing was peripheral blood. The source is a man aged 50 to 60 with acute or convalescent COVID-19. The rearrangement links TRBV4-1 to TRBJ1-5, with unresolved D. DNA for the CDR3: TGCGCCAGCAGCCCCACAGATAGCAATCAGCCCCAGCATTTT. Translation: CASSPTDSNQPQHF.